This T cell receptor beta chain was captured by sequencing in a study of cytomegalovirus exposure and HLA in healthy donors. The wider study: Clustering assigned approximately 79% of the approximately 400 genotyped donors to the Caucasian-associated ancestry cluster. The study, taken as a whole, reports: Earlier analysis yielded a pattern in which most TCR beta V segments were productive about 87% or about 30% of the time. Most TCR sequences were rare, but some public TCRs occurred in many donors. Researchers catalogued roughly 150 TCR beta chains as cytomegalovirus-associated.

Comment on this clone: Its antigen remains unidentified.

With 60 Vbeta and 13 Jbeta primers, the PCR was carried out. Profiling relied on immunoSEQ multiplex PCR, and the TCRdb table lists in-frame clones only, not all of them. The data hold about 89,000 clones, with about 67% observed a single time. This CDR3 contains 13 residues. V gave up 2 bases and J gave up 4 bases; unmatched junction bases: 4. Germline CDR1 and CDR2: SQVTM and ANQGSEA. This receptor was obtained from a man aged 25 to 40 in good health and CMV-seronegative. The sequenced sample was PBMCs. The chain uses TRBV29-1 and TRBJ2-7; TRBD1 aligns across 8 bases. DNA for the CDR3: TGCAGCGTTGAAAGACAGGGGCCATACGAGCAGTACTTC. It is translated as CSVERQGPYEQYF.